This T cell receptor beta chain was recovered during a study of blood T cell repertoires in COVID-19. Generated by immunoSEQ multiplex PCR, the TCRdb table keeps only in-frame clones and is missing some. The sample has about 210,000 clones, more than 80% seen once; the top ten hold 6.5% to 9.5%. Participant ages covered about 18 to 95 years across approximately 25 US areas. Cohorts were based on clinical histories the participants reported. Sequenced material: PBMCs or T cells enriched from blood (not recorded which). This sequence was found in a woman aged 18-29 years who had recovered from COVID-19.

CDR3 sequence reads: CATSRDRVGELFF. The CDR3 bases are TGTGCCACCAGCAGAGATCGAGTCGGGGAGCTGTTTTTT. The chain combines TRBV15 with TRBJ2-2; D remains unclear. Per germline, CDR1 LNHNV and CDR2 YYDKDF (reference sequence). This CDR3 region has 13 residues. The ends were cut back, 0 bases at V and 7 bases at J, with 6 bases in the middle.